This T cell receptor (beta chain) was observed in a study of tumor-infiltrating lymphocytes in oesophageal squamous cell carcinoma. Trimming cost V 4 bases and J 0 bases, with 22 bases left between them. Germline V gene sequence: CDR1 MDHEN, CDR2 SYDVKM. The CDR3 is made up of 19 amino acids. Each CDR3 protein is one row after TCRdb ran MiXCR on the PCR reads. The sample includes roughly 17,000 distinct CDR3 sequences, 40% to 55% of them seen just once. This clonotype was seen ten or more times. The sequence came from a male donor with esophageal squamous cell carcinoma. The chain has TRBV28 and TRBJ1-5; possibly TRBD1 for D (5 bases). Sequencing input: esophageal tumor tissue. The CDR3: CASSSNPTGTLTSNQPQHF. The CDR3, as DNA: TGTGCCAGCAGTTCGAACCCTACCGGGACCTTGACTAGCAATCAGCCCCAGCATTTT. Combining the CDR3 with reference TRBV28 and TRBJ1-5 gives the whole variable domain DVKVTQSSRYLVKRTGEKVFLECVQDMDHENMFWYRQDPGLGLRLIYFSYDVKMKEKGDIPEGYSVSREKKERFSLILESASTNQTSMYLCASSSNPTGTLTSNQPQHFGDGTRLSIL.